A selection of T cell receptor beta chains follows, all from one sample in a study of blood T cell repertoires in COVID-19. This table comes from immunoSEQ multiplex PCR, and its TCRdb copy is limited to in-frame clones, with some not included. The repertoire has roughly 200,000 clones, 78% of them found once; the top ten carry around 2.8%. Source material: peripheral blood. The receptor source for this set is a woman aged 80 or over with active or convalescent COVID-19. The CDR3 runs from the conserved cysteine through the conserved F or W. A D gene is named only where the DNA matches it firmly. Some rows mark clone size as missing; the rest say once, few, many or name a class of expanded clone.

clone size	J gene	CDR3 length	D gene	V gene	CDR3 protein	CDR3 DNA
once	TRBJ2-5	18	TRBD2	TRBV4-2	CASSQLTSGGARGETQYF	TGTGCCAGCAGCCAACTGACTAGCGGGGGGGCCAGGGGAGAGACCCAGTACTTC
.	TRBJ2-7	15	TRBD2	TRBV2	CASSEVAGGSYEQYF	TGTGCCAGCAGTGAAGTAGCGGGGGGATCCTACGAGCAGTACTTC
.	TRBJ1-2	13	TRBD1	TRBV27	CASSFRGGHGYTF	TGTGCCAGCAGTTTTAGAGGGGGCCATGGCTACACCTTC
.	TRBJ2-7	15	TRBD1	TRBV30	CAWAKPGQISYEQYF	TGTGCCTGGGCGAAACCGGGACAGATCTCCTACGAGCAGTACTTC
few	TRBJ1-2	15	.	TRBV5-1	CASSLGGSRHYGYTF	TGCGCCAGCAGCTTGGGCGGAAGCCGCCACTATGGCTACACCTTC
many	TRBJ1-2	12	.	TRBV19	CASRQGIHGYTF	TGTGCCAGTAGACAGGGTATCCATGGCTACACCTTC
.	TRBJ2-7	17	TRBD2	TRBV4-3	CASSQDFQRGGSDEQYF	TGCGCCAGCAGCCAAGATTTCCAGCGGGGGGGCAGCGACGAGCAGTACTTC
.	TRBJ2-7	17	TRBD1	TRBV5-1	CASSLAKPGTGTYEQYF	TGCGCCAGCAGCTTGGCCAAACCCGGGACAGGGACCTACGAGCAGTACTTC
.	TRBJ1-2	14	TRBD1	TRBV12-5	CASGASGQGSGYTF	TGTGCTAGTGGGGCTTCGGGACAGGGATCTGGCTACACCTTC
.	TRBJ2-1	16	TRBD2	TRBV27	CASSLIRGGSFNEQFF	TGTGCCAGCAGTTTAATACGGGGGGGAAGTTTCAATGAGCAGTTCTTC
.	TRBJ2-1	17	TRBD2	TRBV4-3	CASSQDLPAGGRNEQFF	TGCGCCAGCAGCCAAGATCTGCCAGCGGGGGGGCGAAATGAGCAGTTCTTC
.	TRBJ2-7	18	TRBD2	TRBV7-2	CASSLEARPSGGKYEQYF	TGTGCCAGCAGCTTAGAAGCCAGACCTAGCGGGGGAAAGTACGAGCAGTACTTC
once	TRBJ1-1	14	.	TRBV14	CASSLGGGDTEAFF	TGTGCCAGCAGCCTGGGAGGAGGGGACACTGAAGCTTTCTTT
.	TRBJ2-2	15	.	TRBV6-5	CASSSPTGNTGELFF	TGTGCCAGCAGTTCCCCCACGGGAAACACCGGGGAGCTGTTTTTT
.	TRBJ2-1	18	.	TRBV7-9	CASSPVGTRGLAYNEQFF	TGTGCCAGCAGCCCAGTTGGGACGAGGGGACTTGCCTACAATGAGCAGTTCTTC
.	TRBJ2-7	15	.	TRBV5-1	CASSLEGGASYEQYF	TGCGCCAGCAGCTTGGAAGGGGGGGCTTCCTACGAGCAGTACTTC
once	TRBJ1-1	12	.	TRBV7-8	CASSSTGTEAFF	TGTGCCAGCAGCTCCACAGGTACTGAAGCTTTCTTT
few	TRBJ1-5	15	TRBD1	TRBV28	CASSYRDRGPQPQHF	TGTGCCAGCAGTTACCGGGACAGGGGGCCTCAGCCCCAGCATTTT
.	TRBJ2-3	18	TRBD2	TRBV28	CASSFPGRARRNTDTQYF	TGTGCCAGCAGTTTCCCGGGGAGGGCCCGCCGGAACACAGATACGCAGTATTTT
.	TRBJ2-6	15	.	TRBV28	CASSLVSSGANVLTF	TGTGCCAGCAGTCTCGTGTCGTCTGGGGCCAACGTCCTGACTTTC
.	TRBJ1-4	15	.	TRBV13	CASSPGGTTNEKLFF	TGTGCCAGCAGCCCCGGCGGCACAACTAATGAAAAACTGTTTTTT
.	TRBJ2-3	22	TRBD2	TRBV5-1	CASSARPGLAGDLPASTDTQYF	TGCGCCAGCAGCGCGCGACCGGGACTAGCGGGGGACCTCCCTGCTAGCACAGATACGCAGTATTTT
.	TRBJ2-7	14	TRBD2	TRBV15	CATSPGLAGYEQYF	TGTGCCACCAGCCCGGGACTAGCGGGCTACGAGCAGTACTTC
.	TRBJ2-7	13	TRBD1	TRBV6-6	CASSRTGDYEQYF	TGTGCCAGCAGTCGGACAGGGGACTACGAGCAGTACTTC
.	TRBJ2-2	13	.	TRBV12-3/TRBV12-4	CASSLGGPGELFF	TGTGCCAGCAGTTTAGGCGGGCCCGGGGAGCTGTTTTTT
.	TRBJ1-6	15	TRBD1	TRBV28	CASSPRGQWYSPLHF	TGTGCCAGCAGTCCCAGGGGGCAATGGTATTCACCCCTCCACTTT
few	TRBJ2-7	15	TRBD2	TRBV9	CASSVDGTSTYEQYF	TGTGCCAGCAGCGTAGACGGGACTAGCACCTACGAGCAGTACTTC
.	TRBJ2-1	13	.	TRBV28	CASSRGAINEQFF	TGTGCCAGCAGTCGAGGCGCGATTAATGAGCAGTTCTTC
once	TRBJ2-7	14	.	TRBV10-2	CASSESPGAYEQYF	TGCGCCAGCAGTGAGTCCCCGGGGGCCTACGAGCAGTACTTC
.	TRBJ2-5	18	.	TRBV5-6	CASSFQPRVYRDQETQYF	TGTGCCAGCAGCTTCCAACCTCGAGTGTACAGGGACCAAGAGACCCAGTACTTC
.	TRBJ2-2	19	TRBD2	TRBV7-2	CASSSRGLAGATNTGELFF	TGTGCCAGCAGCTCTAGAGGACTAGCGGGGGCCACGAACACCGGGGAGCTGTTTTTT
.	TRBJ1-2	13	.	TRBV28	CASSPTGTYGYTF	TGTGCCAGCAGTCCGACGGGTACCTATGGCTACACCTTC
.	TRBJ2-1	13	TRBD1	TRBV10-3	CAIGTGEYNEQFF	TGTGCCATTGGGACAGGGGAATACAATGAGCAGTTCTTC
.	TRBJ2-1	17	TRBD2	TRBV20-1	CSASRAAGTSGGNEQFF	TGCAGTGCTAGTCGAGCGGCCGGGACTAGCGGGGGCAATGAGCAGTTCTTC
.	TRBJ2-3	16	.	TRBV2	CASSYDGQISTDTQYF	TGTGCCAGCAGTTATGACGGACAGATATCCACAGATACGCAGTATTTT
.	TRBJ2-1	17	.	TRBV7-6	CASSSLLSTGSYNEQFF	TGTGCCAGCAGCTCTCTTCTATCGACAGGCTCCTACAATGAGCAGTTCTTC
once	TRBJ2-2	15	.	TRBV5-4	CASRQGQTNTGELFF	TGTGCCAGCAGACAAGGACAGACTAACACCGGGGAGCTGTTTTTT
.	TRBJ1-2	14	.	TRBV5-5	CASSQGQQLYGYTF	TGTGCCAGCAGCCAGGGGCAGCAACTCTATGGCTACACCTTC
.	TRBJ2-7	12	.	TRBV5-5	CASSSAGYEQYF	TGTGCCAGCAGTTCCGCAGGCTACGAGCAGTACTTC
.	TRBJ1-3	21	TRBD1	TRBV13	CASSSPDPGQGQTSSGNTIYF	TGTGCCAGCAGCTCCCCTGACCCGGGACAGGGACAGACGAGCTCTGGAAACACCATATATTTT
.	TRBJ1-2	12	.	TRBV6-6	CASSYSGEGYTF	TGTGCCAGCAGTTACTCTGGGGAGGGCTACACCTTC
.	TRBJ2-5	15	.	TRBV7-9	CASSSLRGTGETQYF	TGTGCCAGCAGTTCCCTCCGGGGGACGGGGGAGACCCAGTACTTC
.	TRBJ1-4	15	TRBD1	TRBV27	CASSAYRGLNEKLFF	TGTGCCAGCAGTGCCTACAGGGGCCTCAATGAAAAACTGTTTTTT
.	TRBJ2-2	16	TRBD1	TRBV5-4	CASSRTGLTNTGELFF	TGTGCCAGCAGCCGGACAGGGTTAACGAACACCGGGGAGCTGTTTTTT
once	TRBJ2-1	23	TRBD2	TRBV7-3	CASSLKTPGQGLTSGSSYNEQFF	TGTGCCAGCAGCTTAAAGACCCCCGGCCAGGGCTTGACTAGCGGAAGCTCCTACAATGAGCAGTTCTTC
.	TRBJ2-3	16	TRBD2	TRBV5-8	CASSLETSGATDTQYF	TGTGCCAGCAGCTTGGAGACTAGCGGAGCCACAGATACGCAGTATTTT
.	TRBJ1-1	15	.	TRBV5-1	CASSLNRVQNTEAFF	TGCGCCAGCAGCTTGAACAGGGTTCAGAACACTGAAGCTTTCTTT
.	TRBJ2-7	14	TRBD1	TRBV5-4	CASSPDRGPYEQYF	TGTGCCAGCAGCCCGGACAGGGGACCCTACGAGCAGTACTTC
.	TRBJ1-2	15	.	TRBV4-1	CASSQAGGEGYGYTF	TGCGCCAGCAGCCAAGCGGGAGGGGAGGGCTATGGCTACACCTTC